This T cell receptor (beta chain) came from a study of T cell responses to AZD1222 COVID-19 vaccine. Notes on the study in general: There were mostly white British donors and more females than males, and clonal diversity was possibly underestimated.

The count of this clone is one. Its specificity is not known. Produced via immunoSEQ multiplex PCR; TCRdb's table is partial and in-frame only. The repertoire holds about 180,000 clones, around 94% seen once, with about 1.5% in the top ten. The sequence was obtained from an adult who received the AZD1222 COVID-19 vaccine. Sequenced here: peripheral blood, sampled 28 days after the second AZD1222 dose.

CDR3 amino acids: CASSLAGIYEQYF. DNA of the CDR3: TGTGCCAGCAGCTTAGCAGGCATCTACGAGCAGTACTTC. The chain employs TRBV7-2 and TRBJ2-7; D not certain. The CDR3 is 13 amino acids. V was shortened by 0 bases and J by 3 bases, with 6 bases between the two germline ends. Germline CDR1 is SGHTA and CDR2 is FQGNSA.